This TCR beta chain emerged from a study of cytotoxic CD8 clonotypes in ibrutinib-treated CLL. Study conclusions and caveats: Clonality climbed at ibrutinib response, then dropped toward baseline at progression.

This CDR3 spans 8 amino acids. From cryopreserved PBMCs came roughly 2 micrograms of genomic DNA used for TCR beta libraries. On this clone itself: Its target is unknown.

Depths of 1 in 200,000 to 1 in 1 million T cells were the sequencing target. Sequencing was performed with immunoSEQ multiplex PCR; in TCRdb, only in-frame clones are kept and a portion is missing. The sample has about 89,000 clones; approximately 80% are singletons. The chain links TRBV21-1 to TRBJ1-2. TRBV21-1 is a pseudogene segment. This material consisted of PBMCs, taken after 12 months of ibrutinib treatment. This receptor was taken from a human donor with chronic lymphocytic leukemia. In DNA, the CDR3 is TGTGCCAGCAGCAAAGTGGACTTC. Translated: CASSKVDF.